This T cell receptor (beta chain) is from a study of cytomegalovirus exposure and HLA in healthy donors. As for the study in general: The 90 to 150 validation repertoires, a later analysis reported, used the same platform as the 600 to 850 repertoires from the first cohort. Findings of the study overall: Most TCR sequences showed up rarely, but some public TCRs showed up in many donors. Subsequent analysis of the 120 or so validation repertoires found a tendency for first-cohort TCR clusters to co-occur.

As for this clone: The antigen is undetermined.

Assay: immunoSEQ multiplex PCR; the TCRdb copy retains only in-frame clones and omits some. The table lists over 150,000 clones, 70% to 90% of them singletons. Germline loops: CDR1 SGDLS, CDR2 YYNGEE. The CDR3 is 15 amino acids. The V and J ends lost 2 bases and 4 bases respectively, with 15 bases between them. The sequence was collected from a human donor in good health. The sequenced sample was PBMCs. The chain recombines TRBV9 with TRBJ1-2; D possibly corresponds to TRBD1 (6 bases). The CDR3 loop reads CASSVLPGDLYGYTF. CDR3 in DNA: TGTGCCAGCAGCGTCCTACCAGGGGATCTCTATGGCTACACCTTC.